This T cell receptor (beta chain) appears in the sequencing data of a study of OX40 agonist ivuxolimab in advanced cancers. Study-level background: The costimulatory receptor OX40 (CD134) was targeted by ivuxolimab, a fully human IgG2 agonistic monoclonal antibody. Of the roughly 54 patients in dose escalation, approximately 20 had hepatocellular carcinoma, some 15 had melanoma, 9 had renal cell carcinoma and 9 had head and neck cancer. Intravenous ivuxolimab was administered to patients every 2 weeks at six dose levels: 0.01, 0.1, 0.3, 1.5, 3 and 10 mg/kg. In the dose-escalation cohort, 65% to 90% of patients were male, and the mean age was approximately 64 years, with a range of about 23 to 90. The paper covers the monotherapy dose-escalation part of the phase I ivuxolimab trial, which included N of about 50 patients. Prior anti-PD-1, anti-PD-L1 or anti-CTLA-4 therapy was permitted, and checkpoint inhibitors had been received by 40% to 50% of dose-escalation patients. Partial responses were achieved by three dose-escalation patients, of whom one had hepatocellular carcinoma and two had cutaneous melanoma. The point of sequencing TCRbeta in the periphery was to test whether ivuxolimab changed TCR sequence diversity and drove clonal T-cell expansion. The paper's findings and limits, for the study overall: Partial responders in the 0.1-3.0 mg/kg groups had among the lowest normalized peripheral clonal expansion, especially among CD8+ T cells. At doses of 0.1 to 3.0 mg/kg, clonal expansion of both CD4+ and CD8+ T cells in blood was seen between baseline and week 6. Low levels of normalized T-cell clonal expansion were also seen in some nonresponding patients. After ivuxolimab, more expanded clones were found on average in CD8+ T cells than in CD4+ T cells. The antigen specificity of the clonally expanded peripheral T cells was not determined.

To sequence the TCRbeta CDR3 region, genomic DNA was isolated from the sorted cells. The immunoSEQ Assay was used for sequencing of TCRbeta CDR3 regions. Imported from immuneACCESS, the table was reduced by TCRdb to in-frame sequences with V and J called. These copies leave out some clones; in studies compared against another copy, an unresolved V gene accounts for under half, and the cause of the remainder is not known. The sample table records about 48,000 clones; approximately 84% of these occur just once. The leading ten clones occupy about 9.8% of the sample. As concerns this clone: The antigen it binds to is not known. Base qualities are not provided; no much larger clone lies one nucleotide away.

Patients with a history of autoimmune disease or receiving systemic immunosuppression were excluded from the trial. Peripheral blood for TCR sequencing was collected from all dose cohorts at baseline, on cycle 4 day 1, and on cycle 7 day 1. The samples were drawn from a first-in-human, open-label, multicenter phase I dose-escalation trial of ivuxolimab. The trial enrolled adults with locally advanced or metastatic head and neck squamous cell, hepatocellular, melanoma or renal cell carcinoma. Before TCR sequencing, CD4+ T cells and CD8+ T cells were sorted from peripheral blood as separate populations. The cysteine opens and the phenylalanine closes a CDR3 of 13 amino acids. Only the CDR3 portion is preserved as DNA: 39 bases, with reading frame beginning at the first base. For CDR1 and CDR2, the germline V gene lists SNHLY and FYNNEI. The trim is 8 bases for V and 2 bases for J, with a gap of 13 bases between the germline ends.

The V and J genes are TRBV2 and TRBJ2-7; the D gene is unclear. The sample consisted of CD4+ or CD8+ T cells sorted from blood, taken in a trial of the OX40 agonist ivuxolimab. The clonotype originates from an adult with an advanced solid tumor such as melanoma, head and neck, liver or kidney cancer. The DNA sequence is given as TGTGCCAGCCTGATACTCTCCCCCTACGAGCAGTACTTC. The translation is CASLILSPYEQYF.